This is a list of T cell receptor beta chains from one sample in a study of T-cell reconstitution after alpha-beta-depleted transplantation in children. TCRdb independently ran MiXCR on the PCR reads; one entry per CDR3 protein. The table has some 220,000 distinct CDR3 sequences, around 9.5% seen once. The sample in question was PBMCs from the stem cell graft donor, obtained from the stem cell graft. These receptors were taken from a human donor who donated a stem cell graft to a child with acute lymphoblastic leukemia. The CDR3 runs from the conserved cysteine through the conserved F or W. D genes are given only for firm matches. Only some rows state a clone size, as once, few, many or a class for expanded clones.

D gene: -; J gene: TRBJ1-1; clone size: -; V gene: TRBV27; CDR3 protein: CASSLSATPNTEAFF; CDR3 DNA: TGTGCCAGCAGTTTATCGGCGACACCGAACACTGAAGCTTTCTTT
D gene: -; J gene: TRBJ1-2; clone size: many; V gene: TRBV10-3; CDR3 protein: CAIRLRTPQNYGYTF; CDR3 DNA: TGTGCCATCAGACTTCGGACACCACAAAACTATGGCTACACCTTC
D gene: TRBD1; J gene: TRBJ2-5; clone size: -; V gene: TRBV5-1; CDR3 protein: CASSPGTDRETQYF; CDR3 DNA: TGCGCCAGCAGCCCGGGGACAGATCGAGAGACCCAGTACTTC
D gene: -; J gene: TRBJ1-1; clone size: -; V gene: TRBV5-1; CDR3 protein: CASSIQANTEAFF; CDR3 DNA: TGCGCCAGCAGCATTCAGGCGAACACTGAAGCTTTCTTT
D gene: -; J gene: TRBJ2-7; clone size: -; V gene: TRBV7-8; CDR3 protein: CASASGVKNYEQYF; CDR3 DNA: TGTGCCAGCGCCTCCGGGGTCAAAAACTACGAGCAGTACTTC
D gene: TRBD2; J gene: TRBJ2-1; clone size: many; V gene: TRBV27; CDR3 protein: CASSRVFGTSGGASSYNEQFF; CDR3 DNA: TGTGCCAGCAGTCGCGTTTTTGGGACTAGCGGGGGGGCGTCCTCCTACAATGAGCAGTTCTTC
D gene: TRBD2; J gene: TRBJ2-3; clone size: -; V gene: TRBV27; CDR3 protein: CASREGLAGGPGTDTQYF; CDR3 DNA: TGTGCCAGCAGAGAGGGACTAGCGGGGGGGCCGGGCACAGATACGCAGTATTTT
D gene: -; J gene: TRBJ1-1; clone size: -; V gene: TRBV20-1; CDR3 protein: CSANQGTANTEAFF; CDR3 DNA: TGCAGTGCTAACCAAGGGACGGCGAACACTGAAGCTTTCTTT
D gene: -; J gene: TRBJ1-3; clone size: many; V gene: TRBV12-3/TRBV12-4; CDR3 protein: CASSLGLRNSGNTIYF; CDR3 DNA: TGTGCCAGCAGTTTAGGTCTCCGGAACTCTGGAAACACCATATATTTT
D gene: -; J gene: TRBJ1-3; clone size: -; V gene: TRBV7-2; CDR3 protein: CASSIGQSLSGNTIYF; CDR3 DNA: TGTGCCAGCAGCATAGGACAGAGCCTCTCTGGAAACACCATATATTTT
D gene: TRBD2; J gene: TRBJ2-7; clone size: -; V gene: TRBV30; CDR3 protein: CAWSPLLAGGQEQYF; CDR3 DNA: TGTGCCTGGAGCCCACTACTAGCGGGGGGGCAAGAGCAGTACTTC
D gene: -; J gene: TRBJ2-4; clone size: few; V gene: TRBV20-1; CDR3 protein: CSAPDPRAKNIQYF; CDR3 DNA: TGCAGTGCTCCAGATCCCAGGGCTAAAAACATTCAGTACTTC
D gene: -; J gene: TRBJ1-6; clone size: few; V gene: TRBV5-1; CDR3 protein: CASSPQGPDSPLHF; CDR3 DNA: TGCGCCAGCAGCCCGCAGGGACCCGATTCACCCCTCCACTTT
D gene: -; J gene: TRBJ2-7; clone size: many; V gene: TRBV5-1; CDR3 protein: CASSSSGDNYEQYF; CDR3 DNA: TGCGCCAGCAGCTCGAGCGGGGACAACTACGAGCAGTACTTC
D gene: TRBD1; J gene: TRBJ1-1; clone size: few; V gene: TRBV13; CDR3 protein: CASSITRTGPGTEAFF; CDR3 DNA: TGTGCCAGCAGCATTACTCGGACAGGCCCGGGGACTGAAGCTTTCTTT
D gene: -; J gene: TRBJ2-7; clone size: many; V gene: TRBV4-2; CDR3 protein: CASSLGTGTAIYEQYF; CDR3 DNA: TGTGCCAGCAGCCTGGGGACCGGGACTGCGATCTACGAGCAGTACTTC
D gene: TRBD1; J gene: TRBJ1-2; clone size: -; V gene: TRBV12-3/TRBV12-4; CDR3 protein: CASSSPYRTGSYTF; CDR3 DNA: TGTGCCAGCAGTTCCCCTTACAGGACAGGGAGCTACACCTTC
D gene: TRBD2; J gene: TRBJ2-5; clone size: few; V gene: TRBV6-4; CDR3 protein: CASSDSTSGGETQYF; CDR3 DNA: TGTGCCAGCAGTGACTCGACTAGCGGGGGGGAGACCCAGTACTTC
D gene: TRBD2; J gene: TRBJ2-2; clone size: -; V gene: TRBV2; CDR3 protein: CASTGTSGETGELFF; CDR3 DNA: TGTGCCAGCACTGGGACTAGCGGGGAAACCGGGGAGCTGTTTTTT
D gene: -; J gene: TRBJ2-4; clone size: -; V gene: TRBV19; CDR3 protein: CASKKGQGPKNIQYF; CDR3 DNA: TGTGCCTCAAAGAAGGGGCAGGGGCCCAAAAACATTCAGTACTTC
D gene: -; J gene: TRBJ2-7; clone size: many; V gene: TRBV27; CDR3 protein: CASSLRIDFSYEQYF; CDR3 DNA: TGTGCCAGCAGCCTCAGAATAGACTTCTCCTACGAGCAGTACTTC
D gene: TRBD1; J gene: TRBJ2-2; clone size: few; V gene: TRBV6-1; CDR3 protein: CASSPPTTGVLWRELFF; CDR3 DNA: TGTGCCAGCAGCCCCCCCACGACAGGGGTTTTATGGCGGGAGCTGTTTTTT
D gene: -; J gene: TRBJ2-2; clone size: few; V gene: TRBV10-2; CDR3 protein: CASSEIGGGSGELFF; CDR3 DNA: TGCGCCAGCAGTGAGATCGGGGGTGGGAGCGGGGAGCTGTTTTTT
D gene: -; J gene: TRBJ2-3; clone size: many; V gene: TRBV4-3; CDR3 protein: CASSQQTPSTDTQYF; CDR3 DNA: TGCGCCAGCAGCCAACAAACACCCAGCACAGATACGCAGTATTTT
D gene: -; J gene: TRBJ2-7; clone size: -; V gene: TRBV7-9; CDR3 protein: CASSLGLRDGLSYEQYF; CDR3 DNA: TGTGCCAGCAGCTTAGGTTTGCGGGACGGACTCTCCTACGAGCAGTACTTC
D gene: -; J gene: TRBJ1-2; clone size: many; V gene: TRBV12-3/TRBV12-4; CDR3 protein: CASSFLGAGERGYTF; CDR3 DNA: TGTGCCAGCAGTTTTTTGGGAGCAGGGGAGCGCGGCTACACCTTC
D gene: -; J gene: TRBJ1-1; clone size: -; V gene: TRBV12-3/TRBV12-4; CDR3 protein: CASSLDFPGDMNTEAFF; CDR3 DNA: TGTGCCAGCAGTTTGGACTTCCCGGGCGACATGAACACTGAAGCTTTCTTT
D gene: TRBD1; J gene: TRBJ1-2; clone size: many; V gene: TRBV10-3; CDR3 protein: CAISDGTGGNYGYTF; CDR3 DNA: TGTGCCATCAGTGACGGGACAGGGGGTAACTATGGCTACACCTTC
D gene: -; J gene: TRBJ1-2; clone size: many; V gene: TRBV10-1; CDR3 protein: CASSGGPYGYTF; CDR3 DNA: TGCGCCAGCAGCGGAGGACCCTATGGCTACACCTTC
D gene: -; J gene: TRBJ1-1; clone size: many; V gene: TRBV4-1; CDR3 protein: CASSQELGNEAFF; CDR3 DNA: TGCGCCAGCAGCCAAGAGCTGGGGAATGAAGCTTTCTTT
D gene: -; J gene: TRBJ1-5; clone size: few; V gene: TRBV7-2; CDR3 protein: CASSSPKKGQPQHF; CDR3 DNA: TGTGCCAGCAGCTCACCTAAAAAAGGTCAGCCCCAGCATTTT
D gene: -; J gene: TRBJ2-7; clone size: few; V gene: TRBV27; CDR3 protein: CASSSGDGQKYF; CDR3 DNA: TGTGCCAGCAGTTCAGGGGACGGACAGAAGTACTTC
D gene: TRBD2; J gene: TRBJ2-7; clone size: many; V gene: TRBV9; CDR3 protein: CASSRGGLSYEQYF; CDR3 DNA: TGTGCCAGCAGCCGGGGGGGGCTCTCCTACGAGCAGTACTTC
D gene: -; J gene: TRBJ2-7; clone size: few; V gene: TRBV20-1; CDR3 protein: CSASGLTLYEQYF; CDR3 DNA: TGCAGTGCTAGCGGACTCACGCTCTACGAGCAGTACTTC
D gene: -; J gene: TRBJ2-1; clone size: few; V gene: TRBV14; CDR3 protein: CASSGGWEGYNEQFF; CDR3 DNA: TGTGCCAGCAGCGGAGGATGGGAAGGATACAATGAGCAGTTCTTC
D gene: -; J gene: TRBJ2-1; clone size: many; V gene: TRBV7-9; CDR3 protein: CASSLGTIKFF; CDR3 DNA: TGTGCCAGCAGCTTAGGGACTATTAAGTTCTTC
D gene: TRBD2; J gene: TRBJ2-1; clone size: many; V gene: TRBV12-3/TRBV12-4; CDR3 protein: CASSPSGGLNEQFF; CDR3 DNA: TGTGCCAGCAGCCCTAGCGGGGGGCTCAATGAGCAGTTCTTC
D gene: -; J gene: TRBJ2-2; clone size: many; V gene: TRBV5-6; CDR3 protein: CASSLGPNTGELFF; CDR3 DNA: TGTGCCAGCAGCCTAGGACCGAACACCGGGGAGCTGTTTTTT
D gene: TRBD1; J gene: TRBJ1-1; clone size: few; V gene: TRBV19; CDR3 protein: CASRPSGTGVGVTAEAFF; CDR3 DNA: TGTGCCAGTAGGCCGTCCGGGACAGGGGTTGGGGTGACGGCTGAAGCTTTCTTT
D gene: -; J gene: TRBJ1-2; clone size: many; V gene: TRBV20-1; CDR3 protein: CSARDLRAFGGYTF; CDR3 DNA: TGCAGTGCTAGAGATCTCAGAGCGTTCGGAGGCTACACCTTC